This T cell receptor beta chain was retrieved from a study of T cells in Graves' hyperthyroidism and ophthalmopathy. Study overall: Peripheral blood was secured at the point of initial diagnosis, before any treatment.

Between the trimmed V and J ends, which lost 4 bases and 5 bases, there was a span of 10 bases. The length of the CDR3 is 13 residues. CDR1 is SNHLY and CDR2 is FYNNEI in the germline V gene. The TCR beta CDR3 regions underwent amplification using RNA transcripts as the source. The HTBI primer set drove a first-round RT-PCR of the TCR CDR3. TCRdb recomputed calls from the multiplex PCR reads with MiXCR, one row per CDR3 protein. Of approximately 700,000 distinct CDR3 sequences listed, 16% were seen once; the top ten hold roughly 8%. The study defined stable Graves' hyperthyroidism as no ophthalmopathy progression within 18 months. This clonotype was seen repeatedly, ten times or more. The antigen is not known. General study findings and limits: In blood, most of the thyroid clonotypes expanded above 0.001 were also present. Ophthalmopathy and stable hyperthyroidism were told apart by a 13 V-J model.

The TCR sequence derives from a man aged 18 to 30 with Graves' hyperthyroidism. V is TRBV2 and J is TRBJ2-3; D unresolved. The sample comprised blood. CDR3 nucleotide sequence: TGTGCCAGCAGTGCCTCCCGTGGAGATACGCAGTATTTT. Translation: CASSASRGDTQYF.